This TCR beta chain was identified during a study of T-cell memory formation after mild COVID-19. Study-wide results and limits: The finding that pre-infection memory included some responding clones suggested that cross-reactive memory joined.

MiXCR, applied by TCRdb to the 5' RACE reads, yields one record per CDR3 protein. The data show 55,000 to 75,000 distinct CDR3 sequences, roughly 25% seen once. This clonotype came up a few times. Its antigen is unidentified. The sample was PBMCs or a T cell subset sorted from them (not recorded which). This TCR was sampled from a man younger than 35 who had mild COVID-19 (a few samples of this study predate the infection). Cell type and time point are not known.

This CDR3 is CASSVGLAGLGETQYF. Written as DNA, the CDR3 is TGTGCCAGCAGCGTAGGGCTAGCGGGGCTTGGAGAGACCCAGTACTTC. The chain couples TRBV9 to TRBJ2-5; TRBD2 agrees at 9 bases. The trim removed 0 bases at V and 4 bases at J, leaving 7 bases unmatched. There are 16 residues in the CDR3. The V gene's germline CDR1 is SGDLS and CDR2 YYNGEE.